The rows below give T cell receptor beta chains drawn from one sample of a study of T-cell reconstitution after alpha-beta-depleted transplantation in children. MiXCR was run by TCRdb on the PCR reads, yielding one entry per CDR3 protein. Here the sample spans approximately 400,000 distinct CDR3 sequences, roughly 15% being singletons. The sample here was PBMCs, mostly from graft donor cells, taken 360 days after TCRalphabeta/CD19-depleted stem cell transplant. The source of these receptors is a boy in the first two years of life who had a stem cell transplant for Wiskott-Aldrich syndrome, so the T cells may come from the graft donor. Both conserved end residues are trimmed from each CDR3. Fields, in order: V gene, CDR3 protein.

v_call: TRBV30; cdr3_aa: AWSPIDYEQY
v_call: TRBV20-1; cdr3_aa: SAAGLAFYNEQF
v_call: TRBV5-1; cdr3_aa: ASSLAGDREGYT
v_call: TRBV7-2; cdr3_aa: ASSFRKTSGSTDTQY
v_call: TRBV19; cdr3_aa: ASSIFGGTEAF
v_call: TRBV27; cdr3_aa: ASSLRIAGGSNEQF
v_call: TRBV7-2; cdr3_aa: ASSLAGNTQY
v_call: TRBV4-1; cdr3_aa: ASSQVDRVNEKLF
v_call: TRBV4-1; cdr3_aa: ASRSVLEGYNEKLF
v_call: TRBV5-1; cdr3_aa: ASSFPGRNEQF
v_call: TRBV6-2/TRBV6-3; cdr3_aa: ASSTREGRSETQY
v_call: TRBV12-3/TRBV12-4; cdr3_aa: ASSPRGGAADTQY
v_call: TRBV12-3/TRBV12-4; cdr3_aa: ASRRSTGELF
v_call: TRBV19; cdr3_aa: ASSIPTVAGELF
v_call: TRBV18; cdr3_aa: ASSPGDNEQF
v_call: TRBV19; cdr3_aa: ASSTRESSYNEQF
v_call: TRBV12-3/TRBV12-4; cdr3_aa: ASSGLGQGEQETQY